Listed below are T cell receptor beta chains from one sample, sequenced in a study of T cells after somatic rescue of genetic block. Assay: immunoSEQ multiplex PCR; the TCRdb copy retains only in-frame clones and omits some. The data show under 150,000 clones, with about 89% seen just once and around 1.5% held by the top ten. Material: peripheral blood mononuclear cells (PBMCs). The receptors come from a woman aged 18-30 years. Each CDR3 is given with its conserved first and last residue. A D gene is named only where the DNA matches it firmly. Size tells how often a clone was seen (once, few, many) or the class of an expanded clone, and some rows leave it out.

size: .
V: TRBV4-1
D: .
J: TRBJ1-2
DNA: TGCGCCAGCAGCCAAGCGATGTCCTCGACAGAAGTTGATGGCTACACCTTC
CDR3: CASSQAMSSTEVDGYTF

size: .
V: TRBV14
D: TRBD1
J: TRBJ2-5
DNA: TGTGCCAGCAGCCTTACCGGACAGGGCCAAGAGACCCAGTACTTC
CDR3: CASSLTGQGQETQYF

size: .
V: TRBV10-3
D: .
J: TRBJ1-1
DNA: TGTGCCATCAGTGAGTCTATACGGGGGGATGAAGCTTTCTTT
CDR3: CAISESIRGDEAFF

size: .
V: TRBV6-5
D: TRBD1
J: TRBJ1-3
DNA: TGTGCCAGCAGTCGGGACAGGTCCTCTGGAAACACCATATATTTT
CDR3: CASSRDRSSGNTIYF

size: .
V: TRBV18
D: .
J: TRBJ2-7
DNA: TGTGCCAGCTCACCACCGGTAACAGGGAACTACGAGCAGTACTTC
CDR3: CASSPPVTGNYEQYF

size: once
V: TRBV6-1
D: .
J: TRBJ1-6
DNA: TGTGCCAGCAGTGAGGAGGGACGGTTGAATTCACCCCTCCACTTT
CDR3: CASSEEGRLNSPLHF

size: .
V: TRBV7-9
D: TRBD1
J: TRBJ2-3
DNA: TGTGCCAGCAGCTTATTCGAGACAGGGAACACAGATACGCAGTATTTT
CDR3: CASSLFETGNTDTQYF

size: once
V: TRBV7-9
D: .
J: TRBJ2-2
DNA: TGTGCCAGCAGCCCCCTTGGTGGGGAGCTGTTTTTT
CDR3: CASSPLGGELFF

size: .
V: TRBV6-5
D: .
J: TRBJ1-2
DNA: TGTGCCAGCACCCTTAGGGGGGGATATGGCTACACCTTC
CDR3: CASTLRGGYGYTF

size: .
V: TRBV6-1
D: .
J: TRBJ2-7
DNA: TGTGCCAGCAGGGACTACAGGGAATTGGGCGAGCAGTACTTC
CDR3: CASRDYRELGEQYF

size: .
V: TRBV5-6
D: .
J: TRBJ1-1
DNA: TGTGCCAGCAGCTGGGAAGGAGGGGACACTGAAGCTTTCTTT
CDR3: CASSWEGGDTEAFF

size: .
V: TRBV4-1
D: .
J: TRBJ1-2
DNA: TGCGCCAGCAGCCAAGTTGGCCGGACTGGGCATGGCTACACCTTC
CDR3: CASSQVGRTGHGYTF

size: .
V: TRBV6-6
D: TRBD1
J: TRBJ1-3
DNA: TGTGCCAGCAGTTACGGGCAGGGGGGAGATGGAAACACCATATATTTT
CDR3: CASSYGQGGDGNTIYF

size: once
V: TRBV19
D: .
J: TRBJ2-7
DNA: TGTGCCAGTAGTATAGGCGGACAGAACTACGAGCAGTACTTC
CDR3: CASSIGGQNYEQYF

size: .
V: TRBV4-1
D: .
J: TRBJ1-3
DNA: TGCGCCAGCAGAATGGTGGGGTCTGGAAACACCATATATTTT
CDR3: CASRMVGSGNTIYF

size: .
V: TRBV6-5
D: .
J: TRBJ1-6
DNA: TGTGCCAGCAGTGCCCGGGACAAAGATTCACCCCTCCACTTT
CDR3: CASSARDKDSPLHF

size: .
V: TRBV9
D: TRBD1
J: TRBJ2-3
DNA: TGTGCCAGCAGCGTAGGACAGGGATTTCAAGCACGCCAGTATTTT
CDR3: CASSVGQGFQARQYF

size: .
V: TRBV6-5
D: .
J: TRBJ1-4
DNA: TGTGCCAGCAGTCGGGGGACGGGGGGTTCTGAAAAACTGTTTTTT
CDR3: CASSRGTGGSEKLFF

size: .
V: TRBV11-3
D: TRBD2
J: TRBJ2-3
DNA: TGTGCCAGCAGCTCGCGGACTAGCGGGGGCACAGATACGCAGTATTTT
CDR3: CASSSRTSGGTDTQYF

size: .
V: TRBV7-6
D: TRBD1
J: TRBJ1-4
DNA: TGTGCCAGCAGCCCGGGACAGCTAGGAGAACTGTTTTTT
CDR3: CASSPGQLGELFF

size: .
V: TRBV7-8
D: .
J: TRBJ2-3
DNA: TGTGCCAGCCCTCCCGAGACCTCGGGGAGCACAGATACGCAGTATTTT
CDR3: CASPPETSGSTDTQYF

size: .
V: TRBV12-5
D: TRBD2
J: TRBJ2-3
DNA: TGTGCTAGTGGTTCCCTTGGGCTAGCGGGCACAGATACGCAGTATTTT
CDR3: CASGSLGLAGTDTQYF

size: .
V: TRBV18
D: .
J: TRBJ1-2
DNA: TGTGCCAGCTCATTCAGGGAAATCTATGGCTACACCTTC
CDR3: CASSFREIYGYTF

size: .
V: TRBV5-1
D: TRBD1
J: TRBJ2-3
DNA: TGCGCCAGCAGCTTACCGACAGGGCCCGGCACAGATACGCAGTATTTT
CDR3: CASSLPTGPGTDTQYF

size: .
V: TRBV4-1
D: .
J: TRBJ1-5
DNA: TGCGCCAGCAGCCAAGAACCCCCGGTGGGTTATCAGCCCCAGCATTTT
CDR3: CASSQEPPVGYQPQHF

size: .
V: TRBV4-3
D: .
J: TRBJ1-1
DNA: TGCGCCAGCAGCCAAGATCGATCTCGGGTGAACACTGAAGCTTTCTTT
CDR3: CASSQDRSRVNTEAFF

size: .
V: TRBV28
D: .
J: TRBJ1-6
DNA: TGTGCCAGCAGTCCCGGGAACGATTCACCCCTCCACTTT
CDR3: CASSPGNDSPLHF

size: .
V: TRBV20-1
D: .
J: TRBJ1-2
DNA: TGCAGTGCAAGGGAAAGGGACGGCTACACCTTC
CDR3: CSARERDGYTF

size: .
V: TRBV27
D: TRBD1
J: TRBJ2-7
DNA: TGTGCCAGCAGACGGACAGGGTTTAAGGCCTACGAGCAGTACTTC
CDR3: CASRRTGFKAYEQYF

size: .
V: TRBV4-1
D: .
J: TRBJ2-5
DNA: TGCGCCAGCAGCGTCGGAAGAAAAGAGACCCAGTACTTC
CDR3: CASSVGRKETQYF

size: .
V: TRBV21-1
D: .
J: TRBJ1-2
DNA: TGTGCCAGCAGCGCCAAAACCGGGACAGGGAGGTATGGCTACACCTTC
CDR3: CASSAKTGTGRYGYTF

size: .
V: TRBV9
D: .
J: TRBJ2-2
DNA: TGTGCCAGCAGCCCGGGCCTGAACACCGGGGAGCTGTTTTTT
CDR3: CASSPGLNTGELFF

size: .
V: TRBV4-1
D: TRBD1
J: TRBJ2-5
DNA: TGCGCCAGCAGCACCCTCGACAGGGATGTGGAGACCCAGTACTTC
CDR3: CASSTLDRDVETQYF

size: .
V: TRBV7-9
D: .
J: TRBJ1-4
DNA: TGTGCCAGCAGCTTAGTGGAATGGGTAGCAACTAATGAAAAACTGTTTTTT
CDR3: CASSLVEWVATNEKLFF

size: .
V: TRBV28
D: TRBD1
J: TRBJ1-5
DNA: TGTGCCAGCAGTCGCCCGGGTCGGACAGGCCACAATCAGCCCCAGCATTTT
CDR3: CASSRPGRTGHNQPQHF

size: few
V: TRBV4-3
D: .
J: TRBJ1-2
DNA: TGCGCCAGCAGACTATCTGACGGAGACTATGGCTACACCTTC
CDR3: CASRLSDGDYGYTF

size: .
V: TRBV2
D: .
J: TRBJ1-5
DNA: TGTGCCAGCAGTGGAGCAAATCGTGAGCCCCAGCATTTT
CDR3: CASSGANREPQHF

size: .
V: TRBV5-1
D: TRBD1
J: TRBJ2-7
DNA: TGCGCCAGCATGAGAACCGGGACAGGGTTATACGAGCAGTACTTC
CDR3: CASMRTGTGLYEQYF

size: .
V: TRBV4-3
D: .
J: TRBJ1-3
DNA: TGCGCCAGCAGCCAGAGCAGCGACTTTGGAAACACCATATATTTT
CDR3: CASSQSSDFGNTIYF

size: .
V: TRBV2
D: TRBD1
J: TRBJ2-3
DNA: TGTGCCAGCAGTGCTACAGGGGGGCGGTCAGATACGCAGTATTTT
CDR3: CASSATGGRSDTQYF

size: few
V: TRBV20-1
D: .
J: TRBJ1-6
DNA: TGCAGTGCTAGAACGTCCCAACCCCTCCACTTT
CDR3: CSARTSQPLHF

size: .
V: TRBV2
D: TRBD1
J: TRBJ2-7
DNA: TGTGCCAGCAGTGTTGACAGGGGGCGAGGTGAGCAGTACTTC
CDR3: CASSVDRGRGEQYF

size: .
V: TRBV2
D: TRBD1
J: TRBJ2-2
DNA: TGTGCCGGAGGCCGGGGACAGGGAGACGCCGGGGAGCTGTTTTTT
CDR3: CAGGRGQGDAGELFF

size: once
V: TRBV19
D: TRBD1
J: TRBJ2-1
DNA: TGTGCCAGTAGCGTATCGGAGACAGGGGTGCAGTTCTTC
CDR3: CASSVSETGVQFF